The 32 T cell receptor beta chains listed next were all sequenced from one sample in a study of technical replicates of blood from several donors. The table came from immunoSEQ multiplex PCR; TCRdb's copy has only in-frame clones and leaves some out. The data contain 35,000 to 50,000 clones, approximately 96% of them singletons. Sequencing was done on a sample of T cells isolated from PBMCs. These receptors were obtained from a human donor in good health.

This clone was detected only once. CDR3 DNA: TGCGCCAGCAGCCCTGACAGGCTCAGCTACACCTTC. Its protein is CASSPDRLSYTF. This chain links TRBV4-1 with TRBJ1-2, with D perhaps matching TRBD1 (6 bases). This CDR3 spans 12 amino acids. Between the trimmed V and J ends, which lost 4 bases and 9 bases, there was a span of 12 bases. Germline CDR1 is MGHRA and CDR2 is YSYEKL.

The chain has TRBV27 and TRBJ2-7; 11 bases are shared with TRBD1. J lost 3 bases, V lost 4 bases, and 8 bases had no gene match. This CDR3 is built from 16 residues. CDR1 and CDR2 from the germline V gene are MNHEY and SMNVEV (reference sequence). Written as DNA, the CDR3 is TGTGCCAGCAGTTGGGACAGGGGGAGTTTTCTCTACGAGCAGTACTTC. This translates into CASSWDRGSFLYEQYF.

The chain employs TRBV7-3 and TRBJ1-1; D uncertain. Germline CDR1 reads SGHTA; CDR2 reads FQGTGA. This CDR3 is built from 14 residues. Trimming removed 0 bases from V and 5 bases from J, with 10 bases in between. The DNA of the CDR3 is TGTGCCAGCAGCTTAACGTACGGGGTGACTGAAGCTTTCTTT. Amino acid sequence: CASSLTYGVTEAFF.

This chain uses TRBV14 with TRBJ2-5; TRBD2 matches 15 bases. The CDR3 has 20 residues. Germline loops: CDR1 SGHDN, CDR2 FVKESK. The junction had 11 bases not matched to a gene; V was cut back by 1 base and J by 2 bases. The CDR3 protein is CASSQVGVGLAGGIQETQYF. The CDR3 coding sequence is TGTGCCAGCAGCCAAGTGGGGGTCGGACTAGCGGGAGGGATACAAGAGACCCAGTACTTC.

The rearrangement uses TRBV9 and TRBJ2-3; D may be TRBD2 (6 bases). V was pared by 3 bases and J by 5 bases, with 19 bases between. Germline V CDR1 and CDR2: SGDLS, YYNGEE. CDR3 length equals 16 residues. As DNA, the CDR3 is TGTGCCAGCAGCGGTCTAGCCGGAGGGCCAGGAGATACGCAGTATTTT. Protein sequence: CASSGLAGGPGDTQYF.

This chain joins TRBV29-1 and TRBJ2-7; 8 bases fit TRBD1. Germline CDR1 is SQVTM and CDR2 is ANQGSEA. The junction had 12 bases not matched to a gene; V was cut back by 6 bases and J by 5 bases. The CDR3 has 14 residues. The CDR3 sequence: CSVLSGQGAHEQYF. As DNA, the CDR3 is TGCAGCGTCCTATCAGGGCAGGGGGCCCACGAGCAGTACTTC.

V and J are TRBV5-5 and TRBJ2-7, with D possibly TRBD2 on 6 matching bases. Deletions cut 6 bases from V and 9 bases from J, with 19 bases between. Germline V gene sequence: CDR1 SGHKS, CDR2 YYEKEE (reference sequence). The CDR3 is 13 residues long. CDR3 protein: CASTVGTGGSQYF. The DNA for the CDR3 is TGTGCCAGCACCGTGGGTACAGGAGGGTCGCAGTACTTC.

This rearrangement joins TRBV19 to TRBJ2-7; TRBD2 agrees at 13 bases. The germline CDR1 and CDR2 sequences are LNHDA and SQIVND (reference sequence). With V trimmed by 5 bases and J by 3 bases, 10 bases remained unmatched. CDR3 length equals 17 residues. This CDR3 is CASSVGLAGVQGYEQYF. CDR3 bases: TGTGCCAGTAGTGTCGGACTAGCGGGAGTTCAAGGCTACGAGCAGTACTTC.

The J gene is TRBJ1-1, the V gene TRBV29-1, with D perhaps matching TRBD1 (6 bases). V was clipped by 5 bases and J by 5 bases, with 15 bases between them. The CDR3 contains 13 residues. Germline CDR1 is SQVTM and CDR2 is ANQGSEA. The CDR3 loop reads CSVSGTLSTEAFF. DNA of the CDR3: TGCAGCGTTTCCGGGACACTTAGTACTGAAGCTTTCTTT.

The chain uses TRBV10-1 and TRBJ2-5; tentatively, D is TRBD2 (5 bases). The CDR3 is 14 residues long. Germline V gene sequence: CDR1 WNHNN, CDR2 SYGVQD (reference sequence). The V end was cut by 0 bases, the J end by 4 bases, with 9 bases between. CDR3 region: CASSESYRGETQYF. The CDR3 DNA reads as TGCGCCAGCAGTGAGTCGTATCGGGGAGAGACCCAGTACTTC.

The J gene is TRBJ2-7, the V gene TRBV6-1, with TRBD1 identical over 9 bases. V shed 7 bases and J 6 bases; nucleotides not matched to a gene: 13. This CDR3 comprises 15 residues. Looked up from germline, CDR1 is MNHNS and CDR2 is SASEGT. The CDR3 sequence: CASTRGTGRKSEQYF. The CDR3 DNA sequence: TGTGCCAGCACGCGTGGGACAGGGAGAAAAAGCGAGCAGTACTTC.

The chain combines TRBV6-5 with TRBJ2-5; 13 positions agree with TRBD2. The germline CDR1 and CDR2 sequences are MNHEY and SVGAGI. The CDR3 runs to 15 residues. V lost 10 bases, J lost 1 base, and 6 bases stayed unmatched. The CDR3 DNA reads as TGTGCCATCTCACGGACTAGCGGGGGCCAAGAGACCCAGTACTTC. Translation gives CAISRTSGGQETQYF.

The genes are TRBV27 and TRBJ1-5; possibly TRBD1 for D (5 bases). The CDR3 extends over 13 amino acids. V was trimmed by 3 bases and J by 4 bases, leaving 7 bases between them. CDR1 and CDR2 from the germline V gene are MNHEY and SMNVEV (reference sequence). This chain's CDR3 is CASSLGTNQPQHF. As DNA, the CDR3 is TGTGCCAGCAGTTTGGGGACTAATCAGCCCCAGCATTTT.

The chain has TRBV9 and TRBJ2-7, with TRBD2 as a possible D gene (5 bases). V was pared by 4 bases and J by 2 bases, with 25 bases between. Germline V CDR1 and CDR2: SGDLS, YYNGEE. CDR3 length: 18 amino acids. The CDR3 sequence: CASSPPSAGLRVPYEQYF. The CDR3 DNA reads as TGTGCCAGCAGCCCCCCGAGCGCGGGCCTAAGGGTTCCCTACGAGCAGTACTTC.

This sequence joins TRBV6-1 and TRBJ2-7, with 8 bases aligning to TRBD1. Germline V gene sequence: CDR1 MNHNS, CDR2 SASEGT. The CDR3 extends over 14 amino acids. Trimming cost V 6 bases and J 0 bases; bases outside gene matches: 4. The CDR3 DNA reads as TGTGCCAGCAGGACAGGGGCGCCCTCCTACGAGCAGTACTTC. It is translated as CASRTGAPSYEQYF.

The V and J genes are TRBV11-2 and TRBJ1-4, with a possible D match to TRBD1 (6 bases). Germline V lookup: CDR1 SGHAT, CDR2 FQNNGV. Trimming left V 4 bases short and J 7 bases short, with 13 bases between. CDR3 length: 14 residues. The CDR3 spells CASSSRGHAEKLFF. Written as DNA, the CDR3 is TGTGCCAGCAGCTCCAGGGGACATGCTGAAAAACTGTTTTTT.

In this sample, this clone turned up once. The V call is TRBV19, the J call TRBJ2-7; TRBD2 agrees at 7 bases. The CDR3 extends over 14 amino acids. Trimming cost V 1 base and J 6 bases; bases outside gene matches: 6. Germline V gene data show CDR1 as LNHDA and CDR2 as SQIVND (reference sequence). In DNA, the CDR3 is TGTGCCAGTAGTATAGGGGAGGGTCTCATCGAGCAGTACTTC. It yields the protein CASSIGEGLIEQYF.

The rearrangement uses TRBV9 and TRBJ2-6; 9 positions agree with TRBD1. Germline-derived CDR1 and CDR2 are SGDLS and YYNGEE. J lost 4 bases, V lost 1 base, and 12 bases had no gene match. The CDR3 covers 19 residues. The CDR3 spells CASSVTRDRVRDGANVLTF. CDR3 bases: TGTGCCAGCAGCGTAACCAGGGACAGGGTTAGAGACGGGGCCAACGTCCTGACTTTC.

The V and J genes are TRBV6-5 and TRBJ1-1; 8 bases are a match to TRBD1. The junction had 3 bases not matched to a gene; V was cut back by 0 bases and J by 0 bases. The CDR3 covers 16 residues. Looked up from germline, CDR1 is MNHEY and CDR2 is SVGAGI. This chain's CDR3 is CASSYSTGEMNTEAFF. CDR3 sequence (DNA): TGTGCCAGCAGTTACTCGACAGGGGAAATGAACACTGAAGCTTTCTTT.

J is TRBJ2-7 and V is TRBV5-5, with 9 bases that match TRBD1. V trimming: 0 bases; J trimming: 3 bases; junction bases outside the gene matches: 19. This CDR3 comprises 20 residues. Per the germline V gene, CDR1 is SGHKS and CDR2 is YYEKEE (reference sequence). CDR3 protein: CASSLVWVRKGQGVSYEQYF. The CDR3 DNA follows: TGTGCCAGCAGCTTGGTTTGGGTAAGAAAGGGACAGGGCGTGAGCTACGAGCAGTACTTC. Drawing the rest from reference TRBV5-5 and TRBJ2-7, the complete variable domain is DAGVTQSPTHLIKTRGQQVTLRCSPISGHKSVSWYQQVLGQGPQFIFQYYEKEERGRGNFPDRFSARQFPNYSSELNVNALLLGDSALYLCASSLVWVRKGQGVSYEQYFGPGTRLTVT.

The chain joins TRBV4-2 to TRBJ1-1, with a weak D call TRBD1 (5 bases). Between the trimmed V and J ends, which lost 1 base and 4 bases, there was a span of 7 bases. There are 13 residues in the CDR3. In germline, CDR1 is LGHNA, CDR2 YNFKEQ. CDR3 DNA sequence: TGTGCCAGCAGCCAAGGGGGCCCCACTGAAGCTTTCTTT. This gives the protein CASSQGGPTEAFF.

Turning to this clone: Other DNA sequences in the sample encode the same CDR3. The V gene is TRBV7-2, the J gene TRBJ1-1; no clear D gene. CDR3 length equals 13 residues. The germline V and J ends were trimmed by 2 bases and 2 bases, with 6 bases remaining between them. Germline CDR1 SGHTA, CDR2 FQGNSA. CDR3 in amino acids: CASSLTVNTEAFF. CDR3 coding DNA: TGTGCCAGCAGCTTAACAGTCAACACTGAAGCTTTCTTT.

The chain carries TRBV29-1 and TRBJ2-1; 11 bases are a match to TRBD2. The CDR3 totals 14 residues. The germline CDR1 and CDR2 sequences are SQVTM and ANQGSEA. V lost 6 bases and J lost 7; bases outside the gene matches: 8. CDR3 coding DNA: TGCAGCGTCGCCACTAGCGGGAGTTGGAATGAGCAGTTCTTC. Its translation is CSVATSGSWNEQFF.

This chain links TRBV7-9 with TRBJ2-3; D remains unclear. This CDR3 contains 12 residues. CDR1 and CDR2 (germline): SEHNR, FQNEAQ (reference sequence). V was pared by 3 bases and J by 1 base, with 2 bases between. DNA of the CDR3: TGTGCCAGCAGCTTCGGCACAGATACGCAGTATTTT. This sequence encodes CASSFGTDTQYF. Based on the CDR3 plus reference TRBV7-9 and TRBJ2-3, the full variable domain is DTGVSQNPRHKITKRGQNVTFRCDPISEHNRLYWYRQTLGQGPEFLTYFQNEAQLEKSRLLSDRFSAERPKGSFSTLEIQRTEQGDSAMYLCASSFGTDTQYFGPGTRLTVL.

The chain links TRBV6-1 to TRBJ1-5; the D is unclear. The V gene lost 8 bases and the J gene lost 4 bases, with 9 bases spanning the gap. Germline CDR1 is MNHNS and CDR2 is SASEGT. The CDR3 spans 12 residues. The CDR3 spells CASVSGNQPQHF. The CDR3 nucleotides are TGTGCCAGCGTGTCGGGTAATCAGCCCCAGCATTTT.

The chain employs TRBV6-1 and TRBJ2-3; 12 bases fit TRBD2. CDR3 length equals 15 residues. The junction had 1 base not matched to a gene; V was cut back by 2 bases and J by 4 bases. Germline CDR1 MNHNS, CDR2 SASEGT. The CDR3 loop is CASSELAGGPDTQYF. The CDR3 DNA sequence: TGTGCCAGCAGTGAACTAGCGGGAGGGCCAGATACGCAGTATTTT.

The V and J genes are TRBV25-1 and TRBJ1-3; no definite D call. CDR1 is MGHDK and CDR2 is SYGVNS in the germline V gene. Trimming removed 3 bases from V and 7 bases from J, with 13 bases in between. The CDR3 totals 14 residues. The CDR3 bases are TGTGCCAGCAGTGACTATCCTGGAGTCAACACCATATATTTT. Residues: CASSDYPGVNTIYF.

The CDR3 DNA reads as TGTGCCAGCAGCTCCCGGACTAGCGGAAACTACGAGCAGTACTTC. Its protein is CASSSRTSGNYEQYF. V usage is TRBV11-3 and J usage is TRBJ2-7, with 10 bases that match TRBD2. The CDR3 covers 15 residues. Germline CDR1 and CDR2: SGHNT and YENEEA. The ends lost 4 bases at V and 3 bases at J; junction bases unmatched: 6.

The gene calls are TRBV7-9 and TRBJ1-4, with no clear D. The CDR3 covers 17 residues. V lost 3 bases to trimming and J lost 3 bases, with 17 bases between them. Looked up from germline, CDR1 is SEHNR and CDR2 is FQNEAQ (reference sequence). CDR3 DNA sequence: TGTGCCAGCAGCTTGGACCGGGAAGAGCACCCTAATGAAAAACTGTTTTTT. This codes for CASSLDREEHPNEKLFF.

The chain uses TRBV19 and TRBJ1-2, with D possibly matching TRBD1 (5 bases). The germline V and J ends were trimmed by 8 bases and 4 bases, with 14 bases remaining between them. The germline gives CDR1 LNHDA, CDR2 SQIVND (reference sequence). This CDR3 contains 13 residues. CDR3 coding DNA: TGTGCCAGTTGTCCCGGCCAGGGCTATGGCTACACCTTC. Its protein is CASCPGQGYGYTF.

This clone came up a few times. This rearrangement joins TRBV30 to TRBJ2-1, with D unresolved. Trimming removed 5 bases at V and 3 bases at J, with 5 bases between. This CDR3 is built from 11 residues. Germline V gives CDR1 GTSNPN, CDR2 SVGIG (reference sequence). This CDR3 is CAWGRYNEQFF. CDR3 bases: TGTGCCTGGGGGCGCTACAATGAGCAGTTCTTC.

V is TRBV5-1 and J is TRBJ2-1; 10 bases are shared with TRBD2. The CDR3 sequence is 17 residues long. J was trimmed by 3 bases and V by 0 bases; bases with no gene match: 6. The germline CDR1 and CDR2 sequences are SGHRS and YFSETQ. CDR3 coding DNA: TGCGCCAGCAGCTTGGGCACTAGCGGGAATAGCTACAATGAGCAGTTCTTC. Encoded protein: CASSLGTSGNSYNEQFF. Looking up the rest from reference TRBV5-1 and TRBJ2-1 gives the full variable domain: KAGVTQTPRYLIKTRGQQVTLSCSPISGHRSVSWYQQTPGQGLQFLFEYFSETQRNKGNFPGRFSGRQFSNSRSEMNVSTLELGDSALYLCASSLGTSGNSYNEQFFGPGTRLTVL.